These T cell receptor beta chains were read from a single sample in a study of radiotherapy plus CTLA-4 blockade in lung cancer. The data were produced by immunoSEQ multiplex PCR, yet TCRdb's version contains in-frame clones alone and is incomplete. The table lists roughly 50,000 clones, roughly 90% of them singletons. Specimen: peripheral blood, collected from a patient treated with radiotherapy plus ipilimumab. The origin of the receptors is a human donor with non-small cell lung cancer whose response to radiotherapy plus ipilimumab could not be evaluated. Both conserved end residues are part of each CDR3. D genes are given only for firm matches. Size tells how often a clone was seen (once, few, many) or the class of an expanded clone, and some rows leave it out.

abundance: .
d_gene: .
j_gene: TRBJ1-2
v_gene: TRBV5-6
CDR3nt: TGTGCCAGCAGACAACAGGGTGACTATGGCTACACCTTC
CDR3aa: CASRQQGDYGYTF

abundance: .
d_gene: .
j_gene: TRBJ1-3
v_gene: TRBV7-9
CDR3nt: TGTGCCAGCAGCTTAGGCGGTACCCCTGGAAACACCATATATTTT
CDR3aa: CASSLGGTPGNTIYF

abundance: .
d_gene: TRBD2
j_gene: TRBJ2-1
v_gene: TRBV4-1
CDR3nt: TGCGCCAGCAGCCAAAACCCTAGCGGAGTTTTCAATGAGCAGTTCTTC
CDR3aa: CASSQNPSGVFNEQFF

abundance: .
d_gene: .
j_gene: TRBJ2-1
v_gene: TRBV5-1
CDR3nt: TGCGCCAGCAGCCTTAAGCTGAGCTCCTACAATGAGCAGTTCTTC
CDR3aa: CASSLKLSSYNEQFF

abundance: .
d_gene: TRBD2
j_gene: TRBJ2-3
v_gene: TRBV19
CDR3nt: TGTGCCAGTCGGGGCCGGAGAGGTAGCGGGATTACAGATACGCAGTATTTT
CDR3aa: CASRGRRGSGITDTQYF

abundance: .
d_gene: .
j_gene: TRBJ2-3
v_gene: TRBV10-3
CDR3nt: TGTGCCATCAGTCTAGGACTAACCACAGATACGCAGTATTTT
CDR3aa: CAISLGLTTDTQYF

abundance: .
d_gene: .
j_gene: TRBJ2-3
v_gene: TRBV4-3
CDR3nt: TGCGCCAGCAGCCAAGATAGAATATTAGCAGATACGCAGTATTTT
CDR3aa: CASSQDRILADTQYF

abundance: .
d_gene: TRBD1
j_gene: TRBJ1-5
v_gene: TRBV19
CDR3nt: TGTGCCAGTAGGGCCAGGGGGCGTTCTCAGCCCCAGCATTTT
CDR3aa: CASRARGRSQPQHF

abundance: .
d_gene: .
j_gene: TRBJ2-1
v_gene: TRBV5-4
CDR3nt: TGTGCCAGCAGCTTGGGGGCTAGCGAATACAATGAGCAGTTCTTC
CDR3aa: CASSLGASEYNEQFF

abundance: .
d_gene: TRBD2
j_gene: TRBJ2-3
v_gene: TRBV29-1
CDR3nt: TGCAGCGTTCACCTAGCGGGAGCCAGCACAGATACGCAGTATTTT
CDR3aa: CSVHLAGASTDTQYF

abundance: .
d_gene: TRBD1
j_gene: TRBJ1-2
v_gene: TRBV16
CDR3nt: TGTGCCAGCAGCCAGTCCCAGACAGGGGACGGGGACACCTTC
CDR3aa: CASSQSQTGDGDTF

abundance: .
d_gene: TRBD1
j_gene: TRBJ1-6
v_gene: TRBV4-2
CDR3nt: TGTGCCAGCAGCCAAGAGACAGGGGGTTATTCACCCCTCCACTTT
CDR3aa: CASSQETGGYSPLHF

abundance: .
d_gene: TRBD2
j_gene: TRBJ2-3
v_gene: TRBV2
CDR3nt: TGTGCCAGCAGGCGGGTTAGCGGGGGGAACACAGATACGCAGTATTTT
CDR3aa: CASRRVSGGNTDTQYF

abundance: .
d_gene: TRBD2
j_gene: TRBJ2-2
v_gene: TRBV7-2
CDR3nt: TGTGCCAGCAGCCATCGGGGGGGTTGGGCCGGGGAGCTGTTTTTT
CDR3aa: CASSHRGGWAGELFF

abundance: once
d_gene: TRBD1
j_gene: TRBJ1-2
v_gene: TRBV18
CDR3nt: TGTGCCAGCTCAAGCGACAGGGAGCCCAACTATGGCTACACCTTC
CDR3aa: CASSSDREPNYGYTF

abundance: .
d_gene: TRBD1
j_gene: TRBJ2-1
v_gene: TRBV5-1
CDR3nt: TGCGCCAGCAGCTTGGACAGGGGGTACAATGAGCAGTTCTTC
CDR3aa: CASSLDRGYNEQFF

abundance: once
d_gene: TRBD2
j_gene: TRBJ2-2
v_gene: TRBV6-5
CDR3nt: TGTGCCAGCACCCGTAGCGGGAGGAACACCGGGGAGCTGTTTTTT
CDR3aa: CASTRSGRNTGELFF

abundance: .
d_gene: .
j_gene: TRBJ1-1
v_gene: TRBV2
CDR3nt: TGTGCCAGCATTCTGGGCAGGAACACTGAAGCTTTCTTT
CDR3aa: CASILGRNTEAFF

abundance: few
d_gene: TRBD1
j_gene: TRBJ1-1
v_gene: TRBV5-4
CDR3nt: TGTGCCAGCAGCGGCAGGGGGCTGGGCACTGAAGCTTTCTTT
CDR3aa: CASSGRGLGTEAFF

abundance: .
d_gene: TRBD2
j_gene: TRBJ2-5
v_gene: TRBV2
CDR3nt: TGTGCCAGCAGGTCGACTAGCGGGGGGGCAGAGACCCAGTACTTC
CDR3aa: CASRSTSGGAETQYF

abundance: .
d_gene: .
j_gene: TRBJ2-3
v_gene: TRBV19
CDR3nt: TGTGCCAGTAGTTTACTAAGTACAGATACGCAGTATTTT
CDR3aa: CASSLLSTDTQYF

abundance: .
d_gene: .
j_gene: TRBJ2-1
v_gene: TRBV30
CDR3nt: TGTGCCTGGAGTCGCTTGGGGGCGGCCGACAATGAGCAGTTCTTC
CDR3aa: CAWSRLGAADNEQFF

abundance: .
d_gene: TRBD1
j_gene: TRBJ1-1
v_gene: TRBV19
CDR3nt: TGTGCCAGTAGCACAACAGGGGCGGGCACTGAAGCTTTCTTT
CDR3aa: CASSTTGAGTEAFF

abundance: .
d_gene: TRBD1
j_gene: TRBJ1-1
v_gene: TRBV5-4
CDR3nt: TGTGCCAGCAGCTGGGGACAGTCAACTGAAGCTTTCTTT
CDR3aa: CASSWGQSTEAFF

abundance: .
d_gene: TRBD2
j_gene: TRBJ2-5
v_gene: TRBV18
CDR3nt: TGTGCCAGCTCACTTATGACTGCTAGCGGGGCGGAGACCCAGTACTTC
CDR3aa: CASSLMTASGAETQYF

abundance: few
d_gene: TRBD2
j_gene: TRBJ2-7
v_gene: TRBV9
CDR3nt: TGTGCCAGCAGCCCGGGAGGGTTGCAGTACTTC
CDR3aa: CASSPGGLQYF

abundance: .
d_gene: .
j_gene: TRBJ1-1
v_gene: TRBV15
CDR3nt: TGTGCCACCAGCAGACAGGGAATGAACACTGAAGCTTTCTTT
CDR3aa: CATSRQGMNTEAFF

abundance: .
d_gene: TRBD2
j_gene: TRBJ2-1
v_gene: TRBV11-3
CDR3nt: TGTGCCAGCAGCTTAGGACTAGCGGGAGTACGGTACAATGAGCAGTTCTTC
CDR3aa: CASSLGLAGVRYNEQFF

abundance: .
d_gene: .
j_gene: TRBJ1-1
v_gene: TRBV5-1
CDR3nt: TGCGCCAGCAGCTTGTCGGACAGTCCGACGGAAGCTTTCTTT
CDR3aa: CASSLSDSPTEAFF

abundance: .
d_gene: .
j_gene: TRBJ1-6
v_gene: TRBV7-2
CDR3nt: TGTGCCAGCAGCCCAGGACATAATAATTCACCCCTCCACTTT
CDR3aa: CASSPGHNNSPLHF

abundance: .
d_gene: .
j_gene: TRBJ1-2
v_gene: TRBV4-1
CDR3nt: TGCGCCAGCAGCCAAGCGGGGGACCGATTCACCTATGGCTACACCTTC
CDR3aa: CASSQAGDRFTYGYTF

abundance: once
d_gene: .
j_gene: TRBJ2-7
v_gene: TRBV20-1
CDR3nt: TGCAGTGCTATTCGGTCGGGGGAGCAGTACTTC
CDR3aa: CSAIRSGEQYF

abundance: .
d_gene: .
j_gene: TRBJ2-7
v_gene: TRBV14
CDR3nt: TGTGCCAGCAGCCAAGTAGGAGGAGGATACTACGAGCAGTACTTC
CDR3aa: CASSQVGGGYYEQYF

abundance: once
d_gene: .
j_gene: TRBJ1-4
v_gene: TRBV25-1
CDR3nt: TGTGCCAGCAGTGACCTCGGGTCGCCTTCTCAGGAAAAACTGTTTTTT
CDR3aa: CASSDLGSPSQEKLFF

abundance: .
d_gene: .
j_gene: TRBJ1-4
v_gene: TRBV4-1
CDR3nt: TGCGCCAGCAGCCAAGCGGTCCGAGAGGGTTTT
CDR3aa: CASSQAVREGF

abundance: .
d_gene: .
j_gene: TRBJ2-2
v_gene: TRBV28
CDR3nt: TGTGCCAGCAGTCCTTATACCCGCCTGGGGGGCGGGGAGCTGTTTTTT
CDR3aa: CASSPYTRLGGGELFF

abundance: .
d_gene: TRBD1
j_gene: TRBJ1-5
v_gene: TRBV19
CDR3nt: TGTGCCAGTACCCCGACAGGGGCGCTAAATCAGCCCCAGCATTTT
CDR3aa: CASTPTGALNQPQHF

abundance: .
d_gene: .
j_gene: TRBJ2-7
v_gene: TRBV6-6
CDR3nt: TGTGCCAGCAGCAGGACCTACGAGCAGTACTTC
CDR3aa: CASSRTYEQYF

abundance: .
d_gene: .
j_gene: TRBJ1-1
v_gene: TRBV28
CDR3nt: TGTGCCAGCAGTTACGCGGAAACAGCTTTCTTT
CDR3aa: CASSYAETAFF

abundance: .
d_gene: .
j_gene: TRBJ1-5
v_gene: TRBV10-3
CDR3nt: TGTGCCATCAGTGGTAGGGGGGGAGATCAGCCCCAGCATTTT
CDR3aa: CAISGRGGDQPQHF

abundance: few
d_gene: .
j_gene: TRBJ1-4
v_gene: TRBV4-3
CDR3nt: TGCGCCAGCAGCCAACGGGGGGGTAATAATGAAAAACTGTTTTTT
CDR3aa: CASSQRGGNNEKLFF

abundance: .
d_gene: TRBD1
j_gene: TRBJ1-4
v_gene: TRBV9
CDR3nt: TGTGCCAGCAGTAGACAGGGTGCAACTAATGAAAAACTGTTTTTT
CDR3aa: CASSRQGATNEKLFF

abundance: .
d_gene: TRBD2
j_gene: TRBJ2-5
v_gene: TRBV30
CDR3nt: TGTGCCTGGACGGGGGGAGAGACCCAGTACTTC
CDR3aa: CAWTGGETQYF

abundance: .
d_gene: TRBD2
j_gene: TRBJ2-2
v_gene: TRBV7-2
CDR3nt: TGTGCCAGCAGCTCCCAGGGCGGGAGGGCCGGTAGCGGGGAGCTGTTTTTT
CDR3aa: CASSSQGGRAGSGELFF

abundance: .
d_gene: TRBD2
j_gene: TRBJ2-5
v_gene: TRBV7-2
CDR3nt: TGTGCCAGCGGCGGGGGGGTGTACCAAGAGACCCAGTACTTC
CDR3aa: CASGGGVYQETQYF

abundance: .
d_gene: .
j_gene: TRBJ2-2
v_gene: TRBV19
CDR3nt: TGTGCCAGTAGTATAGATGGGGGGACCGGGGAGCTGTTTTTT
CDR3aa: CASSIDGGTGELFF

abundance: .
d_gene: .
j_gene: TRBJ1-2
v_gene: TRBV9
CDR3nt: TGTGCCAGCAGCGCCGAAGTGTCAGATGGCTACACCTTC
CDR3aa: CASSAEVSDGYTF

abundance: .
d_gene: .
j_gene: TRBJ1-1
v_gene: TRBV7-2
CDR3nt: TGTGCCAGCAGCACCTCTGCGGGGGGCAACGCTGAAGCTTTCTTT
CDR3aa: CASSTSAGGNAEAFF

abundance: .
d_gene: TRBD1
j_gene: TRBJ1-1
v_gene: TRBV7-8
CDR3nt: TGTGCCAGCAGCACCCGACAGGGGTTGGGGAACACTGAAGCTTTCTTT
CDR3aa: CASSTRQGLGNTEAFF

abundance: .
d_gene: TRBD2
j_gene: TRBJ2-7
v_gene: TRBV4-3
CDR3nt: TGCGCCAGCAGCCAAATGACTAGCGGGGGAGAAGGCTACGAGCAGTACTTC
CDR3aa: CASSQMTSGGEGYEQYF

abundance: .
d_gene: TRBD2
j_gene: TRBJ2-3
v_gene: TRBV28
CDR3nt: TGTGCCAGCAGTGCTCTAGCGGGTGGGGATACGCAGTATTTT
CDR3aa: CASSALAGGDTQYF

abundance: .
d_gene: .
j_gene: TRBJ1-6
v_gene: TRBV4-3
CDR3nt: TGCGCCAGCAGCCAAGACTGGGACTCACGAGGAACCCTCCACTTT
CDR3aa: CASSQDWDSRGTLHF

abundance: .
d_gene: .
j_gene: TRBJ1-1
v_gene: TRBV28
CDR3nt: TGTGCCAGCAGTCGGTCCAGGAAAGGCACTGAAGCTTTCTTT
CDR3aa: CASSRSRKGTEAFF

abundance: .
d_gene: .
j_gene: TRBJ2-1
v_gene: TRBV5-1
CDR3nt: TGCGCCAGCAGCTTTAGATACAATGAGCAGTTCTTC
CDR3aa: CASSFRYNEQFF

abundance: .
d_gene: TRBD1
j_gene: TRBJ2-2
v_gene: TRBV7-2
CDR3nt: TGTGCCAGCAGCTTAGCCCGGACAGGCACGAACACCGGGGAGCTGTTTTTT
CDR3aa: CASSLARTGTNTGELFF

abundance: .
d_gene: .
j_gene: TRBJ2-7
v_gene: TRBV27
CDR3nt: TGTGCCAGCAGTTTAGCGGTCGGAGGGCCCTACGAGCAGTACTTC
CDR3aa: CASSLAVGGPYEQYF

abundance: once
d_gene: TRBD2
j_gene: TRBJ2-5
v_gene: TRBV29-1
CDR3nt: TGCAGCGTCCCGGGCGGCGGGGGGCCAGAGACCCAGTACTTC
CDR3aa: CSVPGGGGPETQYF